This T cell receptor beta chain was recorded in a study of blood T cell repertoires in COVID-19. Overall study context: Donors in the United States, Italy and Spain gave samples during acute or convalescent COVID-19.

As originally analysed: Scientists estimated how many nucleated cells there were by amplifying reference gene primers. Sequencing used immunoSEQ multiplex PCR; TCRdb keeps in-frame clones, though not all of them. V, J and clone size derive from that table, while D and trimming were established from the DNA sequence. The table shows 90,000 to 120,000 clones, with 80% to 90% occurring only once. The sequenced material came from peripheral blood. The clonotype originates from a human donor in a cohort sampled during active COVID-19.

CDR3 nucleotides: TGTGCCAGCAGTGAATTGAGAAGTGCAACTAATGAAAAACTGTTTTTT. Residues: CASSELRSATNEKLFF. The J gene is TRBJ1-4, the V gene TRBV2; D remains ambiguous. V gave up 2 bases and J gave up 0 bases, with 10 bases separating them. Germline V gene sequence: CDR1 SNHLY, CDR2 FYNNEI. The CDR3 has 16 residues.